This T cell receptor beta chain derives from a study of T cell changes during pregnancy in multiple sclerosis. Some clones are missing from TCRdb's copy, which holds only in-frame ones; the method was immunoSEQ multiplex PCR. The profile shows around 70,000 clones, about 92% of them singletons. The CDR3 runs to 15 residues. The germline V and J ends were trimmed by 3 bases and 0 bases, with 12 bases remaining between them. Germline V gene data show CDR1 as SQVTM and CDR2 as ANQGSEA. J is TRBJ2-1 and V is TRBV29-1; TRBD2 might be the D (6 bases). The starting material was peripheral blood, obtained before pregnancy. This clonotype originated in a female donor with multiple sclerosis, enrolled in a pregnancy study. CDR3 in amino acids: CSVDDSGLSYNEQFF. In nucleotides, the CDR3 is TGCAGCGTTGATGACTCGGGACTCTCCTACAATGAGCAGTTCTTC.